The 21 T cell receptor beta chains presented below share a single source sample, sequenced in a study of T cell changes during pregnancy in multiple sclerosis. TCRdb's copy holds only in-frame clones and misses some; the assay was immunoSEQ multiplex PCR. The top ten clones hold around 2.6% of a sample with about 77,000 clones, roughly 91% of them seen once. The sample here was peripheral blood, taken after pregnancy. These receptors were collected from a female donor in good health, enrolled as a control in a pregnancy study.

This clone was seen just once. V and J are TRBV5-6 and TRBJ2-2; possible D gene TRBD2, 7 bases. This CDR3 spans 15 amino acids. V dropped 3 bases and J dropped 4 bases, with 13 bases sitting between them. Germline lookup yields CDR1 SGHDT and CDR2 YYEEEE. The CDR3 coding sequence is TGTGCCAGCAGCTCCCGGGGGGCGCTCACCGGGGAGCTGTTTTTT. Its translation is CASSSRGALTGELFF. The full variable domain, in which reference TRBV5-6 and TRBJ2-2 provide the parts outside the CDR3, is DAGVTQSPTHLIKTRGQQVTLRCSPKSGHDTVSWYQQALGQGPQFIFQYYEEEERQRGNFPDRFSGHQFPNYSSELNVNALLLGDSALYLCASSSRGALTGELFFGEGSRLTVL.

The rearrangement links TRBV28 to TRBJ2-7, with D possibly matching TRBD2 (5 bases). CDR1 is MDHEN, CDR2 SYDVKM, per germline. The CDR3 is 15 amino acids. Trimming cost V 2 bases and J 2 bases, with 13 bases left between them. In DNA, the CDR3 is TGTGCCAGCAGTTTAGCGGTTTCGGGAACCTACGAGCAGTACTTC. Amino acids: CASSLAVSGTYEQYF.

The chain combines TRBV15 with TRBJ2-7; possibly TRBD2 for D (6 bases). V was pared by 8 bases and J by 5 bases, with 19 bases between. The germline V gene has CDR1 LNHNV and CDR2 YYDKDF (reference sequence). The CDR3 loop spans 14 amino acids. The CDR3 here is CATQPSEASDEQYF. The CDR3, as DNA: TGTGCCACCCAACCCTCGGAGGCTAGCGACGAGCAGTACTTC.

CDR3 residues: CATGTGGEFSGASYGYTF. DNA for the CDR3: TGTGCCACCGGGACAGGGGGCGAATTCAGTGGGGCTAGCTATGGCTACACCTTC. This chain joins TRBV28 and TRBJ1-2, with 12 positions matching TRBD1. Germline V gene lookup returns CDR1 MDHEN and CDR2 SYDVKM. J gave up 4 bases and V 10 bases, and 19 bases lay outside the gene matches. CDR3 length: 18 amino acids.

The chain employs TRBV5-4 and TRBJ1-1; 8 positions match TRBD1. Looked up from germline, CDR1 is SGHNT and CDR2 is YYREEE (reference sequence). The CDR3 loop spans 14 amino acids. V shed 9 bases, J shed 5 bases, and the junction held 12 bases outside the gene matches. CDR3 protein: CAIQITGGVTEAFF. CDR3 bases: TGTGCCATCCAAATTACAGGGGGTGTGACTGAAGCTTTCTTT.

This chain connects TRBV7-2 to TRBJ1-1, with a possible D match to TRBD1 (6 bases). Germline V CDR1 and CDR2: SGHTA, FQGNSA. The CDR3 runs to 15 residues. V was shortened by 5 bases and J by 4 bases, with 17 bases between the two germline ends. The CDR3 spells CASSPEQGVGTEAFF. In DNA form, the CDR3 reads TGTGCCAGCAGCCCAGAACAGGGTGTCGGCACTGAAGCTTTCTTT.

This chain uses TRBV5-6 with TRBJ2-1, with 7 bases fitting TRBD2. V was pared by 2 bases and J by 8 bases, with 7 bases of the junction left unmatched. Germline lookup yields CDR1 SGHDT and CDR2 YYEEEE. This CDR3 contains 14 residues. The CDR3: CASSFRLAHDEQFF. The DNA of the CDR3 is TGTGCCAGCAGCTTCCGACTAGCACACGATGAGCAGTTCTTC. The full variable domain, its missing parts supplied by reference TRBV5-6 and TRBJ2-1, is DAGVTQSPTHLIKTRGQQVTLRCSPKSGHDTVSWYQQALGQGPQFIFQYYEEEERQRGNFPDRFSGHQFPNYSSELNVNALLLGDSALYLCASSFRLAHDEQFFGPGTRLTVL.

V gene TRBV7-2 combines with J gene TRBJ2-1; 9 bases are a match to TRBD2. J gave up 9 bases and V 1 base, and 13 bases lay outside the gene matches. Germline CDR1 and CDR2: SGHTA and FQGNSA. This CDR3 region has 17 residues. The DNA for the CDR3 is TGTGCCAGCAGCTTAGTCGGTGGGGCGGGAGGGCGTGGTGAGCAGTTCTTC. The encoded protein is CASSLVGGAGGRGEQFF.

J is TRBJ1-1 and V is TRBV7-2; TRBD1 is a possible D gene (5 bases). The length of the CDR3 is 13 residues. In germline, CDR1 is SGHTA, CDR2 FQGNSA. V was shortened by 4 bases and J by 5 bases, with 11 bases between the two germline ends. The CDR3 bases are TGTGCCAGCAGCTCACAGGTAGAAACTGAAGCTTTCTTT. This encodes CASSSQVETEAFF. The full variable domain, completed using reference TRBV7-2 and TRBJ1-1, is GAGVSQSPSNKVTEKGKDVELRCDPISGHTALYWYRQSLGQGLEFLIYFQGNSAPDKSGLPSDRFSAERTGGSVSTLTIQRTQQEDSAVYLCASSSQVETEAFFGQGTRLTVV.

The chain has TRBV2 and TRBJ2-2; D remains unclear. This CDR3 contains 14 residues. Trimming left V 7 bases short and J 0 bases short, with 9 bases between. Germline CDR1 is SNHLY and CDR2 is FYNNEI. CDR3 loop: CASNLGPNTGELFF. In nucleotides, the CDR3 is TGTGCCAGCAACCTGGGCCCGAACACCGGGGAGCTGTTTTTT.

The J gene is TRBJ1-2, the V gene TRBV6-1; D is possibly TRBD1 (6 bases). This CDR3 is built from 13 residues. Germline values: CDR1 MNHNS, CDR2 SASEGT. Trimming cost V 8 bases and J 3 bases, with 13 bases left between them. CDR3 nucleotide sequence: TGTGCCAGCGAAATACAGGGCTACTATGGCTACACCTTC. Its protein is CASEIQGYYGYTF.

This chain uses TRBV7-2 with TRBJ2-2; D may be TRBD2 (6 bases). From germline, CDR1 is SGHTA and CDR2 FQGNSA. The V end lost 1 base, the J end lost 6 bases, and 21 bases lay between the germline ends. The CDR3 spans 18 residues. The DNA of the CDR3 is TGTGCCAGCAGCTTAGAAACCGCTTGGGACTTAAGGTCCGGGGAGCTGTTTTTT. Amino acids: CASSLETAWDLRSGELFF.

The rearrangement joins TRBV5-5 to TRBJ2-5, with TRBD2 identical over 8 bases. This CDR3 has 15 residues. Germline V gene sequence: CDR1 SGHKS, CDR2 YYEKEE (reference sequence). Trimming took 5 bases from V and 0 from J; bases not matched to a gene: 6. CDR3 nucleotides: TGTGCCAGCAGGCATCCTAGCGGGCACCAAGAGACCCAGTACTTC. It is translated as CASRHPSGHQETQYF.

The chain couples TRBV7-2 to TRBJ2-2; 7 bases map to TRBD1. The germline V gene has CDR1 SGHTA and CDR2 FQGNSA. There are 16 residues in the CDR3. V lost 1 base, J lost 2 bases, and 4 bases stayed unmatched. CDR3 sequence reads: CASSLGWDRNTGELFF. CDR3 DNA: TGTGCCAGCAGCTTAGGATGGGACAGAAACACCGGGGAGCTGTTTTTT.

The gene calls are TRBV30 and TRBJ1-3, with D perhaps TRBD1 (6 bases). The CDR3 sequence is 18 residues long. The V end was cut by 0 bases, the J end by 0 bases, with 18 bases between. CDR1 GTSNPN and CDR2 SVGIG come from the germline V gene (reference sequence). DNA of the CDR3: TGTGCCTGGAGTGTAAATCTGGGGGCAGCAAGCTCTGGAAACACCATATATTTT. Encoded protein: CAWSVNLGAASSGNTIYF.

On this clone: This sample also contains other DNA sequences that code for the same CDR3. The rearrangement uses TRBV19 and TRBJ1-5; 8 bases fit TRBD1. With V trimmed by 5 bases and J by 4 bases, 1 base remained unmatched. Germline V CDR1 and CDR2: LNHDA, SQIVND (reference sequence). The CDR3 runs 13 residues. CDR3 sequence (DNA): TGTGCCAGTAGTCGACAGGGGAATCAGCCCCAGCATTTT. Its protein product is CASSRQGNQPQHF.

This clone has just a few counts. This chain connects TRBV19 to TRBJ2-7; the match to TRBD2 covers 11 bases. Trimming took 3 bases from V and 0 from J; bases not matched to a gene: 7. CDR1 is LNHDA, CDR2 SQIVND, per germline (reference sequence). The CDR3 has 17 amino acids. The CDR3 is CASSIDGTSGVSYEQYF. The CDR3 DNA follows: TGTGCCAGTAGTATCGATGGGACTAGCGGAGTCTCCTACGAGCAGTACTTC. Full variable domain (missing parts from reference TRBV19 and TRBJ2-7): DGGITQSPKYLFRKEGQNVTLSCEQNLNHDAMYWYRQDPGQGLRLIYYSQIVNDFQKGDIAEGYSVSREKKESFPLTVTSAQKNPTAFYLCASSIDGTSGVSYEQYFGPGTRLTVT.

This clone came up once. The J gene is TRBJ2-5, the V gene TRBV9; weak D call: TRBD2 (6 bases). The germline V gene encodes CDR1 SGDLS and CDR2 YYNGEE. CDR3 length: 13 amino acids. Trimming pared 7 bases from V and 1 base from J, leaving 11 bases between. The CDR3 sequence is CASGGLAQETQYF. CDR3 DNA sequence: TGTGCCAGCGGGGGACTCGCCCAAGAGACCCAGTACTTC.

V gene TRBV5-1 combines with J gene TRBJ2-7, with 7 bases matching TRBD1. The CDR3 covers 13 residues. Germline CDR1 SGHRS, CDR2 YFSETQ. Unmatched junction bases numbered 6, after V lost 4 bases and J lost 5 bases. CDR3 sequence: CASSIRQGDEQYF. DNA of the CDR3: TGCGCCAGCAGCATACGACAGGGTGACGAGCAGTACTTC.

The chain combines TRBV4-1 with TRBJ1-5, with TRBD1 matching over 10 bases. The CDR3 has 16 residues. The V and J ends lost 1 base and 6 bases, in that order; junction bases with no gene match: 6. Germline CDR1 is MGHRA and CDR2 is YSYEKL. CDR3 in DNA: TGCGCCAGCAGCCAAGGCGGGCGACAGGGGGCTCAGCCCCAGCATTTT. Encoded protein: CASSQGGRQGAQPQHF.

This chain joins TRBV10-3 and TRBJ2-1; possible D gene TRBD1, 7 bases. Trimming pared 6 bases from V and 8 bases from J, leaving 20 bases between. The CDR3 has 15 residues. CDR1 ENHRY and CDR2 SYGVKD come from the germline V gene. The CDR3 is CAIRPDRVSGDEQFF. The CDR3 DNA reads as TGTGCCATCAGGCCAGACAGGGTATCGGGGGATGAGCAGTTCTTC.